The next 31 T cell receptor beta chains were all read from a single sample in a study of control samples from healthy donors and cancer patients. Sequencing was performed with immunoSEQ multiplex PCR; in TCRdb, only in-frame clones are kept and a portion is missing. The sample holds some 95,000 clones, roughly 92% seen once. Source material: blood. These TCRs come from a human donor in good health. The donor label of this sample is uncertain.

The genes are TRBV4-3 and TRBJ1-2; unclear D gene. This CDR3 contains 15 residues. V was trimmed by 0 bases and J by 3 bases, leaving 11 bases between them. In germline, CDR1 is LGHNA, CDR2 YSLEER. The CDR3 DNA is TGCGCCAGCAGCCAAGATGTGGGTATATACTATGGCTACACCTTC. Translated: CASSQDVGIYYGYTF.

The gene calls are TRBV7-9 and TRBJ2-7, with D possibly called TRBD1 or TRBD2 (5 bases each). The germline CDR1 and CDR2 sequences are SEHNR and FQNEAQ (reference sequence). The CDR3 has 14 residues. V was shortened by 5 bases and J by 0 bases, with 11 bases between the two germline ends. Written as DNA, the CDR3 is TGTGCCAGCAGCCCCGAGGGGAGCTCCTACGAGCAGTACTTC. It yields the protein CASSPEGSSYEQYF.

The gene calls are TRBV19 and TRBJ2-1, with 9 bases lining up with TRBD1. The CDR3 is 16 amino acids. Germline assignment: CDR1 LNHDA and CDR2 SQIVND (reference sequence). Trimming at V came to 3 bases and at J to 13 bases, leaving 16 bases not matched to a gene. CDR3 residues: CASSIVSGQGPLGQFF. CDR3 bases: TGTGCCAGTAGTATCGTTTCGGGACAGGGTCCATTAGGCCAGTTCTTC.

This chain connects TRBV2 to TRBJ2-1; D is ambiguous. This CDR3 contains 10 residues. The V gene's germline CDR1 is SNHLY and CDR2 FYNNEI. The V end lost 1 base, the J end lost 15 bases, and 7 bases lay between the germline ends. CDR3 DNA sequence: TGTGCCAGCAGTGAAGGGCGCGGGTTCTTC. It specifies CASSEGRGFF.

The J gene is TRBJ2-5, the V gene TRBV10-1; 9 positions match TRBD2. The V and J ends lost 3 bases and 14 bases, in that order; junction bases with no gene match: 7. CDR1 is WNHNN and CDR2 is SYGVQD in the germline V gene (reference sequence). This CDR3 comprises 12 residues. The CDR3 here is CASSDKIAGVYF. The DNA for the CDR3 is TGCGCCAGCAGTGATAAAATAGCGGGGGTATACTTC.

V usage is TRBV6-4 and J usage is TRBJ1-2; 9 nucleotides align to TRBD1. CDR1 and CDR2 from the germline V gene are MRHNA and SNTAGT. The CDR3 is 15 amino acids. The V segment lost 1 base and the J segment 7 bases; nucleotides outside the gene matches: 7. CDR3 DNA: TGTGCCAGCAGTGACTTGGGACAGGGATTTGGTGGCTACACCTTC. Amino acid sequence: CASSDLGQGFGGYTF.

This clone was recorded a few times. V gene TRBV19 combines with J gene TRBJ1-2, with D unresolved. The CDR3 consists of 13 residues. Trimming cost V 4 bases and J 2 bases, with 8 bases left between them. Germline loops: CDR1 LNHDA, CDR2 SQIVND (reference sequence). CDR3 in amino acids: CASSTADNYGYTF. CDR3 sequence (DNA): TGTGCCAGTAGTACGGCAGACAACTATGGCTACACCTTC. The full variable domain, in which reference TRBV19 and TRBJ1-2 provide the parts outside the CDR3, is DGGITQSPKYLFRKEGQNVTLSCEQNLNHDAMYWYRQDPGQGLRLIYYSQIVNDFQKGDIAEGYSVSREKKESFPLTVTSAQKNPTAFYLCASSTADNYGYTFGSGTRLTVV.

The chain joins TRBV30 to TRBJ1-5; the match to TRBD1 covers 8 bases. This CDR3 comprises 17 residues. The germline CDR1 and CDR2 sequences are GTSNPN and SVGIG (reference sequence). V lost 4 bases, J lost 1 base, and 12 bases stayed unmatched. DNA for the CDR3: TGTGCCTGGACCAAATCCGGACAGGGCCTGAGCAATCAGCCCCAGCATTTT. Its translation: CAWTKSGQGLSNQPQHF.

This chain uses TRBV11-2 with TRBJ1-6; no reliable D call. Germline V CDR1 and CDR2: SGHAT, FQNNGV. The CDR3 length is 15 residues. The V end lost 5 bases, the J end lost 9 bases, and 17 bases lay between the germline ends. CDR3 DNA: TGTGCCAGCAGCCCGAACGAGGGAGAGGGTTCACCCCTCCACTTT. This gives the protein CASSPNEGEGSPLHF.

The rearrangement links TRBV3-1 (or the pseudogene TRBV3-2) to TRBJ2-1; no clear D. Per the germline V gene, CDR1 is LGHDT and CDR2 is YNNKEL (reference sequence). The CDR3 extends over 14 amino acids. The V end lost 0 bases, the J end lost 6 bases, and 9 bases lay between the germline ends. DNA for the CDR3: TGTGCCAGCAGCCAAGATATTATAAGCAATGAGCAGTTCTTC. It yields the protein CASSQDIISNEQFF.

The gene calls are TRBV5-1 and TRBJ2-1; possible D gene TRBD1, 6 bases. V lost 5 bases and J 7 bases, leaving 22 bases between the germline ends. The V gene's germline CDR1 is SGHRS and CDR2 YFSETQ. CDR3 length: 16 amino acids. CDR3 residues: CASRTTGTPAGNEQFF. In DNA form, the CDR3 reads TGCGCCAGCAGAACTACCGGGACACCCGCTGGAAATGAGCAGTTCTTC.

The chain uses TRBV19 and TRBJ2-5, with 12 bases fitting TRBD2. V trimming: 10 bases; J trimming: 7 bases; junction bases outside the gene matches: 16. The CDR3 runs to 16 residues. Germline V gene data show CDR1 as LNHDA and CDR2 as SQIVND (reference sequence). The CDR3 here is CATPRRTSGGMGTQYF. The CDR3 DNA is TGTGCCACGCCAAGAAGAACTAGCGGGGGGATGGGGACCCAGTACTTC.

The chain couples TRBV2 to TRBJ1-5; D is uncertain. CDR3 length: 15 residues. V lost 3 bases, J lost 0 bases, and 9 bases lay in between. CDR1 SNHLY and CDR2 FYNNEI come from the germline V gene. The CDR3 region has the DNA TGTGCCAGCAGTGATTCAGGCGATAGCAATCAGCCCCAGCATTTT. This codes for CASSDSGDSNQPQHF. The variable domain in full, with the rest retrieved from reference TRBV2 and TRBJ1-5, is EPEVTQTPSHQVTQMGQEVILRCVPISNHLYFYWYRQILGQKVEFLVSFYNNEISEKSEIFDDQFSVERPDGSNFTLKIRSTKLEDSAMYFCASSDSGDSNQPQHFGDGTRLSIL.

The chain combines TRBV6-5 with TRBJ2-2, with D unclear. Trimming took 6 bases from V and 6 from J, leaving 8 bases between them. Per the germline V gene, CDR1 is MNHEY and CDR2 is SVGAGI. There are 12 residues in the CDR3. Here the CDR3 DNA reads TGTGCCAGCAGGCTTGGAGCCGGGGAGCTGTTTTTT. Protein product: CASRLGAGELFF.

The chain links TRBV18 to TRBJ1-3; TRBD1 is a possible D gene (6 bases). Germline loops: CDR1 KGHSH, CDR2 LQKENI. V lost 5 bases and J lost 3, with 23 bases in between. The length of the CDR3 is 18 residues. The CDR3 sequence: CASSIRENRDLLGNTIYF. The CDR3 nucleotides are TGTGCCAGCTCAATACGAGAAAACAGGGACCTACTTGGAAACACCATATATTTT. Filled out from reference TRBV18 and TRBJ1-3, the complete variable domain reads NAGVMQNPRHLVRRRGQEARLRCSPMKGHSHVYWYRQLPEEGLKFMVYLQKENIIDESGMPKERFSAEFPKEGPSILRIQQVVRGDSAAYFCASSIRENRDLLGNTIYFGEGSWLTVV.

V is TRBV6-4 and J is TRBJ2-2; the D is unclear. CDR1 and CDR2 (germline): MRHNA, SNTAGT. The germline V and J ends were trimmed by 2 bases and 7 bases, with 8 bases remaining between them. The CDR3 spans 13 residues. The CDR3 loop reads CASSDKEYGELFF. In nucleotides, the CDR3 is TGTGCCAGCAGTGACAAAGAGTACGGGGAGCTGTTTTTT.

This clone was detected only once. The CDR3 protein is CASSHPGGTDGYTF. The CDR3 nucleotides are TGTGCCAGCAGCCACCCGGGGGGGACCGATGGCTACACCTTC. This chain uses TRBV4-2 with TRBJ1-2; perhaps TRBD1 as D (5 bases). Trimming cost V 3 bases and J 6 bases, with 14 bases left between them. In germline, CDR1 is LGHNA, CDR2 YNFKEQ. CDR3 size: 14 residues.

This clone is medium-sized within its sample. The chain couples TRBV6-1 to TRBJ1-5; a possible D gene is TRBD1 (6 bases). Trimming pared 4 bases from V and 0 bases from J, leaving 19 bases between. Germline CDR1 and CDR2: MNHNS and SASEGT. This CDR3 comprises 18 residues. CDR3 region: CASSGGHPGFYSNQPQHF. DNA of the CDR3: TGTGCCAGCAGTGGGGGGCATCCCGGGTTTTATAGCAATCAGCCCCAGCATTTT.

The chain recombines TRBV3-1 (or the pseudogene TRBV3-2) with TRBJ1-5; the D is unclear. Trimming removed 0 bases from V and 3 bases from J, with 6 bases in between. The CDR3 sequence is 14 residues long. CDR1 LGHDT and CDR2 YNNKEL come from the germline V gene (reference sequence). CDR3 coding DNA: TGTGCCAGCAGCCAAGATAGGGCCAATCAGCCCCAGCATTTT. Translating gives CASSQDRANQPQHF.

CDR3 sequence (DNA): TGTGCCAGCAGCCAAGGAGGAGGGTATGGAAACACCATATATTTT. Translating gives CASSQGGGYGNTIYF. V and J are TRBV3-1 (or the pseudogene TRBV3-2) and TRBJ1-3; unclear D gene. The CDR3 runs to 15 residues. V lost 1 base and J 3 bases, leaving 10 bases between the germline ends. From germline, CDR1 is LGHDT and CDR2 YNNKEL (reference sequence).

V is TRBV22-1 and J is TRBJ2-7; no check of the table's D call, TRBD1, against the DNA was made. TRBV22-1 has pseudogene status. This CDR3 is built from 15 residues. DNA of the CDR3: TGTCCTGGGAGCGCAACCATCAGGGGCTCCTACGAGCAGTACGTC. This codes for CPGSATIRGSYEQYV.

The chain combines TRBV19 with TRBJ1-4; no firm D call. The germline V gene has CDR1 LNHDA and CDR2 SQIVND (reference sequence). V lost 8 bases to trimming and J lost 0 bases, with 7 bases between them. The CDR3 spans 13 residues. CDR3 sequence: CASHGTTNEKLFF. As DNA, the CDR3 is TGTGCCAGTCATGGCACAACTAATGAAAAACTGTTTTTT. Full variable domain (outside the CDR3, taken from reference TRBV19 and TRBJ1-4): DGGITQSPKYLFRKEGQNVTLSCEQNLNHDAMYWYRQDPGQGLRLIYYSQIVNDFQKGDIAEGYSVSREKKESFPLTVTSAQKNPTAFYLCASHGTTNEKLFFGSGTQLSVL.

The rearrangement links TRBV11-2 to TRBJ2-1; D is unresolved. Germline V gene lookup returns CDR1 SGHAT and CDR2 FQNNGV. CDR3 length: 13 residues. Trimming pared 5 bases from V and 5 bases from J, leaving 10 bases between. DNA for the CDR3: TGTGCCAGCAGCCCAACCGCCCACAATGAGCAGTTCTTC. Protein sequence: CASSPTAHNEQFF.

CDR3 sequence: CASSMGAGRDQPQHF. CDR3 sequence (DNA): TGTGCCAGCAGCATGGGGGCCGGGCGAGATCAGCCCCAGCATTTT. The chain couples TRBV7-2 to TRBJ1-5; TRBD1 might be the D (6 bases). Trimming removed 5 bases at V and 5 bases at J, with 16 bases between. The CDR3 length is 15 residues. The germline CDR1 and CDR2 sequences are SGHTA and FQGNSA. The full variable domain, with the rest looked up from reference TRBV7-2 and TRBJ1-5, is GAGVSQSPSNKVTEKGKDVELRCDPISGHTALYWYRQSLGQGLEFLIYFQGNSAPDKSGLPSDRFSAERTGGSVSTLTIQRTQQEDSAVYLCASSMGAGRDQPQHFGDGTRLSIL.

The rearrangement uses TRBV7-9 and TRBJ2-5; TRBD2 matches 13 bases. Trimming took 5 bases from V and 3 from J; bases not matched to a gene: 6. The CDR3 contains 16 residues. From germline, CDR1 is SEHNR and CDR2 FQNEAQ (reference sequence). In nucleotides, the CDR3 is TGTGCCAGCAGCGCTGGGACTAGCGGGGACGAAGAGACCCAGTACTTC. This codes for CASSAGTSGDEETQYF.

J is TRBJ1-1 and V is TRBV30, with D tentatively TRBD1 (5 bases). Per germline, CDR1 GTSNPN and CDR2 SVGIG (reference sequence). Trimming took 3 bases from V and 0 from J, leaving 11 bases between them. This CDR3 has 14 residues. The CDR3 DNA reads as TGTGCCTGGAGGGGGACCAGGATGAACACTGAAGCTTTCTTT. Protein: CAWRGTRMNTEAFF.

The gene calls are TRBV24-1 and TRBJ2-1; weak D call: TRBD1 (5 bases). This CDR3 is 14 amino acids long. Trimming removed 0 bases at V and 7 bases at J, with 9 bases between. The germline gives CDR1 KGHDR, CDR2 SFDVKD. The CDR3 bases are TGTGCCACCAGTGATTTGCCCCAGGGTAATGAGCAGTTCTTC. Protein sequence: CATSDLPQGNEQFF.

The V call is TRBV5-1, the J call TRBJ2-1, with 9 bases that match TRBD1. Germline V gives CDR1 SGHRS, CDR2 YFSETQ. There are 17 residues in the CDR3. The ends lost 0 bases at V and 8 bases at J; junction bases unmatched: 12. The CDR3 spells CASSLGDRVSIGDEQFF. Written as DNA, the CDR3 is TGCGCCAGCAGCTTGGGGGACAGGGTGTCCATTGGCGATGAGCAGTTCTTC.

V is TRBV12-3 or TRBV12-4 and J is TRBJ1-1; 7 bases map to TRBD1. The V gene end was trimmed by 6 bases and the J gene end by 4 bases; junction bases not matched to a gene: 5. The CDR3 contains 13 residues. The DNA of the CDR3 is TGTGCCAGCAGCCCAGGGGGGTTCACTGAAGCTTTCTTT. Its protein product is CASSPGGFTEAFF.

The chain combines TRBV2 with TRBJ1-2; 9 nucleotides line up with TRBD1. Per germline, CDR1 SNHLY and CDR2 FYNNEI. V dropped 6 bases and J dropped 7; count of bases not matched to a gene: 9. The CDR3 loop spans 14 amino acids. CDR3 loop: CASRAGQGVSGYTF. CDR3 bases: TGTGCCAGCAGAGCGGGACAGGGAGTTAGTGGCTACACCTTC.

This chain links TRBV5-5 with TRBJ1-2; 7 bases fit TRBD1. The germline V gene has CDR1 SGHKS and CDR2 YYEKEE (reference sequence). The CDR3 is 14 amino acids. V shed 3 bases and J 5 bases; nucleotides not matched to a gene: 7. The CDR3 region has the DNA TGTGCCAGCAGCTCGCAAACAGGGGTTTATGGCTACACCTTC. Encoded protein: CASSSQTGVYGYTF.